This T cell receptor (beta chain) was identified during a study of blood T cells in healthy people across ages. Study-wide points: Naive CD4+ cells and diversity were both higher in long-lived donors than in aged donors. Donor CMV status, an unknown factor, possibly confounded changes in expanded clonotypes.

As for this clonotype: The antigen is not known.

Combining a sample-barcoded 5' primer with a J-beta primer mix, a second PCR ran for about 7 to 11 cycles. TCRdb reanalysed the 5' RACE reads using MiXCR and keeps one entry per CDR3 protein. This table holds about 780,000 distinct CDR3 sequences, under 80% found once. The CDR3 has 16 residues. Per the germline V gene, CDR1 is SGHTA and CDR2 is FQGTGA. V was clipped by 5 bases and J by 10 bases; unmatched bases: 10. V is TRBV7-3 and J is TRBJ2-1, with TRBD2 identical over 14 bases. This TCR was sampled from a man in his thirties or forties in good health. The sequenced sample consisted of blood. The CDR3 loop is CASSPGGTSGGREQFF. DNA of the CDR3: TGTGCCAGCAGCCCAGGGGGGACTAGCGGGGGACGAGAGCAGTTCTTC.